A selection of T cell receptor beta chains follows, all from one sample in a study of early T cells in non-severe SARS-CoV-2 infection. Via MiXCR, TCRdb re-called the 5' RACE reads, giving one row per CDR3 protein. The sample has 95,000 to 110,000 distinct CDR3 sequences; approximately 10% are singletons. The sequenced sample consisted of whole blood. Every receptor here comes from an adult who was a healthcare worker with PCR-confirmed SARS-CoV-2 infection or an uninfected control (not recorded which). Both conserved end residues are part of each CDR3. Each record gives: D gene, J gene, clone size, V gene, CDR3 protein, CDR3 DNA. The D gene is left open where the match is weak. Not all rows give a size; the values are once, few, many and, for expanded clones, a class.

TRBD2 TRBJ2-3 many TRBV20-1 CSAPSQYFAGGPDTQYF TGCAGTGCACCGAGCCAATATTTTGCGGGAGGGCCAGATACGCAGTATTTT
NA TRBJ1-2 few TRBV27 CASSSTSKNSYGYTF TGTGCCAGCAGCTCGACCTCTAAGAACTCCTATGGCTACACCTTC
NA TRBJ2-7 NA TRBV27 CASSDMVQGLYEQYF TGTGCCAGCAGTGACATGGTCCAGGGTCTCTACGAGCAGTACTTC
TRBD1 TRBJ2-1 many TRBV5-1 CASSLGFGTGYSSEQFF TGCGCCAGCAGCTTGGGTTTCGGGACAGGGTATAGTAGTGAGCAGTTCTTC
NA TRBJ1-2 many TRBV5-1 CASRYGGGYGYTF TGCGCCAGCAGGTACGGGGGCGGCTATGGCTACACCTTC
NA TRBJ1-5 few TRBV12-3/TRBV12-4 CASSLNIDQPQHF TGTGCCAGCAGTTTGAACATTGATCAGCCCCAGCATTTT
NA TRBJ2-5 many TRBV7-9 CASSLAVRTNQETQYF TGTGCCAGCAGCTTAGCGGTCAGGACTAATCAAGAGACCCAGTACTTC
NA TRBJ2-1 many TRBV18 CASSPTPIQGETYNEQFF TGTGCCAGCTCACCTACCCCGATACAGGGTGAGACCTACAATGAGCAGTTCTTC
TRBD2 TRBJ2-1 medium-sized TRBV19 CASSSSGRVSSYNEQFF TGTGCCAGTAGCTCTAGCGGGAGGGTAAGCTCCTACAATGAGCAGTTCTTC
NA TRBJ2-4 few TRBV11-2 CASSLYSGPKNIQYF TGTGCCAGCAGCTTGTACAGCGGGCCCAAAAACATTCAGTACTTC
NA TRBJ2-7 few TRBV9 CASSVDDSKNEQYF TGTGCCAGCAGCGTAGATGATAGCAAGAACGAGCAGTACTTC
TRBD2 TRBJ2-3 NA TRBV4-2 CASSQGLAGVGTDTQYF TGTGCCAGCAGCCAGGGACTAGCGGGAGTGGGCACAGATACGCAGTATTTT
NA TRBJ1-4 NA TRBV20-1 CSARHSGVGNEKLFF TGCAGTGCTAGACACTCCGGTGTAGGTAATGAAAAACTGTTTTTT
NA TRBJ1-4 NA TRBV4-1 CASSQVGIATNEKLFF TGCGCCAGCAGCCAAGTGGGCATTGCAACTAATGAAAAACTGTTTTTT
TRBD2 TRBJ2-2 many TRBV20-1 CSARAANGTSVNTGELFF TGCAGTGCTAGAGCTGCCAATGGGACTAGCGTGAACACCGGGGAGCTGTTTTTT
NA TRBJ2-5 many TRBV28 CASSFGGLETQYF TGTGCCAGCAGTTTTGGGGGATTGGAGACCCAGTACTTC
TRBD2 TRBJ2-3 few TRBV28 CASSSRGSGTSTDTQYF TGTGCCAGCAGTTCCCGGGGTAGCGGGACGAGCACAGATACGCAGTATTTT
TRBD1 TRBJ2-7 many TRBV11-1 CASSLRGQGPYEQYF TGTGCCAGCAGCTTAAGGGGACAGGGACCCTACGAGCAGTACTTC